This entry describes one T cell receptor beta chain. In the original processing: Reference gene primer amplification in the assay estimated nucleated cell counts. Sequencing was performed with immunoSEQ multiplex PCR; in TCRdb, only in-frame clones are kept and a portion is missing. V and J calls and clone size come straight from that table; D and trimming were deduced from the DNA. Altogether around 120,000 clones are present, around four fifths being singletons, with the ten largest covering 20% to 25%. Germline assignment: CDR1 MNHEY and CDR2 SMNVEV (reference sequence). V gave up 6 bases and J gave up 5 bases; unmatched junction bases: 12. This CDR3 contains 18 residues. This sample is part of a study of blood T cell repertoires in COVID-19. Study at large: Researchers got acute and convalescent COVID-19 samples from the United States, Italy and Spain. From T cells, B-cell-depleted T cells, or PBMCs came the material, which was cDNA or gDNA.

The sequence was collected from a human donor in a cohort sampled during active COVID-19. This sequence joins TRBV27 and TRBJ2-5; 16 bases are a match to TRBD2. Material: peripheral blood. This CDR3 reads CASSWTGTSGGASETQYF. As DNA, the CDR3 is TGTGCCAGCAGCTGGACCGGGACTAGCGGGGGGGCTAGTGAGACCCAGTACTTC.